The 20 T cell receptor beta chains given below trace back to one sample, sequenced in a study of PD-L1 blockade in urothelial cancer. Sample time point: pretreatment peripheral blood. Here immunoSEQ multiplex PCR was the method, and the copy in TCRdb shows in-frame clones only, minus some. The sample has some 45,000 clones; 65% to 85% are singletons. Sequencing was performed on PBMCs, taken around atezolizumab (anti-PD-L1) treatment. These TCRs come from a man aged 55 to 70 with urothelial cancer.

The chain employs TRBV28 and TRBJ1-5, with no clear D. The CDR3 extends over 12 amino acids. Germline loops: CDR1 MDHEN, CDR2 SYDVKM. The V gene lost 3 bases and the J gene lost 6 bases, with 6 bases spanning the gap. In nucleotides, the CDR3 is TGTGCCAGCAGTTTGTACACTCAGCCCCAGCATTTT. Translating gives CASSLYTQPQHF.

This sequence joins TRBV21-1 and TRBJ1-1; whether TRBD1, the table's D call, matches the DNA was not checked. TRBV21-1 is classified as a pseudogene. The CDR3 runs 17 residues. The CDR3 here is CASSKLGEATANTEAFF. CDR3 bases: TGTGCCAGCAGCAAGTTAGGAGAAGCGACAGCGAACACTGAAGCTTTCTTT.

This sequence joins TRBV28 and TRBJ2-7; weak D call: TRBD2 (5 bases). The germline CDR1 and CDR2 sequences are MDHEN and SYDVKM. The V end lost 5 bases, the J end lost 5 bases, and 13 bases lay between the germline ends. There are 13 residues in the CDR3. As DNA, the CDR3 is TGTGCCAGCAGTCCCCGGACTTTGCACGAGCAGTACTTC. Protein: CASSPRTLHEQYF.

This clone was found a few times. This chain uses TRBV2 with TRBJ2-5; 8 bases map to TRBD2. Germline values: CDR1 SNHLY, CDR2 FYNNEI. The CDR3 totals 17 residues. Germline trimming cut 3 bases from V and 7 bases from J; bases unmatched to any gene: 16. CDR3 sequence: CASSEGLGTLYGGTQYF. In DNA, the CDR3 is TGTGCCAGCAGTGAGGGACTAGGGACCCTCTACGGGGGGACCCAGTACTTC.

The chain carries TRBV4-1 and TRBJ1-4; D might be TRBD1 (6 bases). From germline, CDR1 is MGHRA and CDR2 YSYEKL. V was shortened by 0 bases and J by 7 bases, with 12 bases between the two germline ends. CDR3 length: 15 amino acids. CDR3: CASSQEGQIGEKLFF. The DNA of the CDR3 is TGCGCCAGCAGCCAAGAAGGACAGATTGGTGAAAAACTGTTTTTT.

The chain recombines TRBV4-1 with TRBJ1-3; no clear D. With 0 bases removed from V and 0 bases from J, the gap between germline ends came to 18 bases. In germline, CDR1 is MGHRA, CDR2 YSYEKL. The CDR3 has 19 residues. Here the CDR3 DNA reads TGCGCCAGCAGCCAAGATGGGCCCCGGGAGTTGAGCTCTGGAAACACCATATATTTT. Its protein is CASSQDGPRELSSGNTIYF.

The V gene is TRBV7-2, the J gene TRBJ2-4, with 7 bases matching TRBD2. V shed 5 bases and J 2 bases; nucleotides not matched to a gene: 6. The germline V gene encodes CDR1 SGHTA and CDR2 FQGNSA. The CDR3 runs to 15 residues. In nucleotides, the CDR3 is TGTGCCAGCAGCCCCGGGACTACCTCCAAAAACATTCAGTACTTC. Residues: CASSPGTTSKNIQYF.

The chain joins TRBV19 to TRBJ1-2; the D is unclear. Germline V gene sequence: CDR1 LNHDA, CDR2 SQIVND (reference sequence). The ends were cut back, 7 bases at V and 4 bases at J, with 16 bases in the middle. CDR3 size: 14 residues. CDR3 bases: TGTGCCAGTACCACCTCGACCCCGGGCTATGGCTACACCTTC. The encoded protein is CASTTSTPGYGYTF.

V and J are TRBV5-1 and TRBJ2-3; 7 bases fit TRBD1. The V segment lost 4 bases and the J segment 2 bases; nucleotides outside the gene matches: 4. CDR1 and CDR2 from the germline V gene are SGHRS and YFSETQ. The CDR3 sequence is 14 residues long. The CDR3 DNA reads as TGCGCCAGCAGCACCGGACAGGACACAGATACGCAGTATTTT. Translating it yields CASSTGQDTDTQYF.

This rearrangement joins TRBV2 to TRBJ1-1, with a possible D match to TRBD1 (6 bases). V lost 5 bases and J lost 6, with 10 bases in between. CDR3 size: 12 residues. Germline V gene lookup returns CDR1 SNHLY and CDR2 FYNNEI. CDR3 sequence (DNA): TGTGCCAGCAGTCCGGACAGTTCTGAAGCTTTCTTT. Residues: CASSPDSSEAFF.

The genes are TRBV4-1 and TRBJ2-5, with 8 bases matching TRBD2. The V and J ends lost 3 bases and 1 base, in that order; junction bases with no gene match: 4. This CDR3 has 15 amino acids. Germline CDR1 is MGHRA and CDR2 is YSYEKL. The CDR3 DNA sequence: TGCGCCAGCAGCCAGAGCGGGGGCCGCCAAGAGACCCAGTACTTC. Its translation is CASSQSGGRQETQYF.

The chain couples TRBV12-5 to TRBJ2-7; 10 nucleotides align to TRBD2. The CDR3 contains 21 residues. Trimming took 0 bases from V and 5 from J; bases not matched to a gene: 22. CDR1 LGHNT and CDR2 FRNRAP come from the germline V gene. Written as DNA, the CDR3 is TGTGCTAGTGGTTTGGTAAAACGGACTAGCGGTAAACCAAGCGTCCTCCACGAGCAGTACTTC. Its translation is CASGLVKRTSGKPSVLHEQYF.

The chain employs TRBV6-6 and TRBJ2-2; D is undetermined. The germline V gene encodes CDR1 MNHNY and CDR2 SVGAGI (reference sequence). The CDR3 spans 10 residues. Trimming pared 11 bases from V and 7 bases from J, leaving 8 bases between. The CDR3 sequence is CASYGGELFF. CDR3 nucleotide sequence: TGTGCCTCCTATGGCGGGGAGCTGTTTTTT.

The chain combines TRBV30 with TRBJ2-1, with D perhaps matching TRBD2 (5 bases). V shed 1 base and J shed 8 bases, with 12 bases lying between them. Germline V gives CDR1 GTSNPN, CDR2 SVGIG (reference sequence). The CDR3 extends over 13 amino acids. The CDR3 region is CAWSDGVRDEQFF. CDR3 DNA: TGTGCCTGGAGTGACGGGGTAAGGGATGAGCAGTTCTTC.

A few counts support this clone. The genes are TRBV27 and TRBJ1-2; the D gene is possibly TRBD1 (6 bases). The CDR3 has 14 amino acids. Germline CDR1 and CDR2: MNHEY and SMNVEV (reference sequence). V lost 6 bases and J lost 4, with 15 bases in between. CDR3 bases: TGTGCCAGCAGGCCGACAGGCCTATCCTATGGCTACACCTTC. Protein sequence: CASRPTGLSYGYTF.

This clone was seen once. This sequence joins TRBV2 and TRBJ2-3, with 7 bases lining up with TRBD1. The CDR3 is 14 residues long. Germline V lookup: CDR1 SNHLY, CDR2 FYNNEI. V lost 10 bases to trimming and J lost 0 bases; unmatched junction nucleotides: 7. CDR3 nucleotide sequence: TGTGCCATAAGCCGGGACAGAAGCACAGATACGCAGTATTTT. Protein sequence: CAISRDRSTDTQYF.

This rearrangement joins TRBV19 to TRBJ1-5, with 7 bases that match TRBD1. CDR1 LNHDA and CDR2 SQIVND come from the germline V gene (reference sequence). The CDR3 length is 15 residues. V lost 7 bases, J lost 0 bases, and 6 bases stayed unmatched. In DNA, the CDR3 is TGTGCCAGTACCAGGGGACAGTATAGCAATCAGCCCCAGCATTTT. Its protein product is CASTRGQYSNQPQHF. Full variable domain (outside the CDR3, taken from reference TRBV19 and TRBJ1-5): DGGITQSPKYLFRKEGQNVTLSCEQNLNHDAMYWYRQDPGQGLRLIYYSQIVNDFQKGDIAEGYSVSREKKESFPLTVTSAQKNPTAFYLCASTRGQYSNQPQHFGDGTRLSIL.

The V call is TRBV5-1, the J call TRBJ2-3; D is perhaps TRBD2 (5 bases). V was cut by 1 base and J by 0 bases, with 6 bases left in between. Germline CDR1 and CDR2: SGHRS and YFSETQ. The CDR3 has 14 residues. The CDR3: CASSLRESTDTQYF. CDR3 coding DNA: TGCGCCAGCAGCTTGAGGGAGAGCACAGATACGCAGTATTTT.

The CDR3 sequence is CAWTITNTGELFF. DNA for the CDR3: TGTGCCTGGACCATCACGAACACCGGGGAGCTGTTTTTT. This chain connects TRBV30 to TRBJ2-2; D unresolved. There are 13 residues in the CDR3. Germline values: CDR1 GTSNPN, CDR2 SVGIG (reference sequence). V lost 4 bases to trimming and J lost 0 bases, with 6 bases between them.

The CDR3 sequence: CASRPDISSWQPQHF. DNA of the CDR3: TGTGCCAGCAGGCCCGACATCTCCTCGTGGCAGCCCCAGCATTTT. This chain connects TRBV6-5 to TRBJ1-5; the D is unclear. The V end lost 6 bases, the J end lost 7 bases, and 19 bases lay between the germline ends. The germline V gene encodes CDR1 MNHEY and CDR2 SVGAGI. The CDR3 extends over 15 amino acids.